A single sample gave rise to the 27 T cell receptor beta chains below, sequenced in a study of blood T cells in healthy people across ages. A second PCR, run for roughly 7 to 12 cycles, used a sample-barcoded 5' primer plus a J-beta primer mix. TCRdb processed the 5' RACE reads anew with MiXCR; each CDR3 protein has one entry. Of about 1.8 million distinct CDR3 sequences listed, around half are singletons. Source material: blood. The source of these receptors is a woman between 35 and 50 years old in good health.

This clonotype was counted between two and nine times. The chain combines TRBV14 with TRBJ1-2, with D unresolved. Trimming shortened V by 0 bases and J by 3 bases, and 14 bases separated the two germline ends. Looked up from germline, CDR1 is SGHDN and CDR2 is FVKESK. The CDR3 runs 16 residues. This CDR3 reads CASSQERGRIDYGYTF. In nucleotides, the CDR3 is TGTGCCAGCAGCCAAGAACGTGGGAGAATCGACTATGGCTACACCTTC.

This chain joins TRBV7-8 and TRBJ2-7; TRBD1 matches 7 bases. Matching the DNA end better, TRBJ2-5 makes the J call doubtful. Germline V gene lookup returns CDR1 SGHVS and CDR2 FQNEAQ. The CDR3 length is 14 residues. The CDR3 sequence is CASSLRDSGETQYF. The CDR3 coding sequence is TGTGCCAGCAGCTTAAGGGACAGTGGGGAGACCCAGTACTTC.

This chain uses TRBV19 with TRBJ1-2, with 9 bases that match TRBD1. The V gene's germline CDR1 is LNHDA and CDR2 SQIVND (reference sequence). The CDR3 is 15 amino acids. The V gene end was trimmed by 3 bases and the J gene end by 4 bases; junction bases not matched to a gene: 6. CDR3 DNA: TGTGCCAGTAGTATCGGACAGGGGTACAGCTATGGCTACACCTTC. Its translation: CASSIGQGYSYGYTF.

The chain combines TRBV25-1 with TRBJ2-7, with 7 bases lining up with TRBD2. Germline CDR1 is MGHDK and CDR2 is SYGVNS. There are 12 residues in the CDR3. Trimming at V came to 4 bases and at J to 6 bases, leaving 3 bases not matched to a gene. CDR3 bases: TGTGCCAGCAGTGTTTGGGGGGGCGAGCAGTACTTC. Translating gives CASSVWGGEQYF.

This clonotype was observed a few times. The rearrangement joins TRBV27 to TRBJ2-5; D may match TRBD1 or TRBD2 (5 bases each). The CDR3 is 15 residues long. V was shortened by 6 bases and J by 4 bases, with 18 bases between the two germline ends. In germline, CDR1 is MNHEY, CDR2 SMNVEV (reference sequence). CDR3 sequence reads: CASRTRDPRTETQYF. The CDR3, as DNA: TGTGCCAGCAGAACAAGGGACCCTCGTACAGAGACCCAGTACTTC.

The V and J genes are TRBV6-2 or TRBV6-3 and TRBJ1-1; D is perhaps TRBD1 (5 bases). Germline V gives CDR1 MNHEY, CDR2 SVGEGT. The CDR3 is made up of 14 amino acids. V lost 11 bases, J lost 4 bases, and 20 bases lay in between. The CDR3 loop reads CACGSSGRGTEAFF. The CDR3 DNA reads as TGTGCCTGCGGATCCTCAGGGAGAGGCACTGAAGCTTTCTTT.

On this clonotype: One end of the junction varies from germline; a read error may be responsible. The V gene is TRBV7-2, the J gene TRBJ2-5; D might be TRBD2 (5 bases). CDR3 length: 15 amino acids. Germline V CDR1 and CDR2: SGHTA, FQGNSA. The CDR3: CASSLGRAVAETRYF. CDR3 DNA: TGTGCCAGCAGCTTAGGGAGAGCGGTGGCGGAGACCCGGTACTTC.

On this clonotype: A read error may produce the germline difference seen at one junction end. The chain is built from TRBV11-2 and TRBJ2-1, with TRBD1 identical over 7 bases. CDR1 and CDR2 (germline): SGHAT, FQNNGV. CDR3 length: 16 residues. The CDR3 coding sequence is TGTGCCAGCAGCCGAGTCTACAGGGGCGGATGGAATGAGCGGTTCTTC. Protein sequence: CASSRVYRGGWNERFF.

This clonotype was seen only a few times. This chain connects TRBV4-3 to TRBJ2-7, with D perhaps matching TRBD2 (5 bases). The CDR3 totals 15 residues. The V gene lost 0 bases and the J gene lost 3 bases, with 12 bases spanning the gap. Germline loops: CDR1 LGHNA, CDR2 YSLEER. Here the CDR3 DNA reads TGCGCCAGCAGCCAAGAGGGTGGAGGAAACTACGAGCAGTACTTC. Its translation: CASSQEGGGNYEQYF.

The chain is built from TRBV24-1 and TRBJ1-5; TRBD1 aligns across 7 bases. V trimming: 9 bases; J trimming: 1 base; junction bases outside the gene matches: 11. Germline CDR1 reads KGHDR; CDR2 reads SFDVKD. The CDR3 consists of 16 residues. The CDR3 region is CATGQGGRGSNQPQHF. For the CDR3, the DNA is TGTGCCACCGGGCAGGGGGGTAGGGGCAGCAATCAGCCCCAGCATTTT.

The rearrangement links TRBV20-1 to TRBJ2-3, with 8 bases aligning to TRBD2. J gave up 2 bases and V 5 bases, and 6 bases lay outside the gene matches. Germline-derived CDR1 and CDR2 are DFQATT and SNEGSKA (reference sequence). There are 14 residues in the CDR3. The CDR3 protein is CSAEAGDYTDTQYF. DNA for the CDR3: TGCAGTGCTGAAGCGGGGGACTACACAGATACGCAGTATTTT.

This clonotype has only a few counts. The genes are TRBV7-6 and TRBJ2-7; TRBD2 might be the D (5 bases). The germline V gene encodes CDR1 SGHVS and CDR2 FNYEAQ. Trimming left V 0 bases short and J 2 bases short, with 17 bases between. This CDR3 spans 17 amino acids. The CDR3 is CASSLALGESRPYEQYF. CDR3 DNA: TGTGCCAGCAGCTTAGCGCTTGGGGAGTCCCGACCCTACGAGCAGTACTTC.

CDR3 sequence: CAISGTGTGHYEQYF. The CDR3 region has the DNA TGTGCCATCAGTGGCACCGGGACAGGACACTACGAGCAGTACTTC. The chain links TRBV10-3 to TRBJ2-7; 8 nucleotides match TRBD1. Trimming took 4 bases from V and 3 from J; bases not matched to a gene: 8. CDR3 length: 15 residues. The germline CDR1 and CDR2 sequences are ENHRY and SYGVKD.

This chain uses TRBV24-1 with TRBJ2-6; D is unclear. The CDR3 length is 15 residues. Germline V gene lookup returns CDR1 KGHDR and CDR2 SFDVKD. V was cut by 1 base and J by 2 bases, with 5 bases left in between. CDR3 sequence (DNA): TGTGCCACCAGTGATTTTACTGCTGGGGCCAACGTCCTGACTTTC. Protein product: CATSDFTAGANVLTF.

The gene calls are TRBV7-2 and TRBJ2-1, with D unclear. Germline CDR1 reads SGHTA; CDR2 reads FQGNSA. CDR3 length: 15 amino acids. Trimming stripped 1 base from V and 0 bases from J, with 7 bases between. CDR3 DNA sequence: TGTGCCAGCAGCTTAGACTATAACTCCTACAATGAGCAGTTCTTC. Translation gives CASSLDYNSYNEQFF.

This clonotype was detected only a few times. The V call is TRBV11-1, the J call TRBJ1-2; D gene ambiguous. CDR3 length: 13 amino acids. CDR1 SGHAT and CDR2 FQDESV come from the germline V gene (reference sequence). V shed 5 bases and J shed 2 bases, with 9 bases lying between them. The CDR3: CASSIGLNYGYTF. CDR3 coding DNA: TGTGCCAGCAGCATCGGACTGAACTATGGCTACACCTTC.

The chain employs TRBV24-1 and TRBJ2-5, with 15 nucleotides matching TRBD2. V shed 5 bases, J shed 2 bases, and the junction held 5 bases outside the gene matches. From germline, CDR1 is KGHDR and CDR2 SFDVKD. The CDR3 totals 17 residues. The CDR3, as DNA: TGTGCCACCAGTGGTGGGACTAGCGGGGGGAAGCAAGAGACCCAGTACTTC. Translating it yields CATSGGTSGGKQETQYF.

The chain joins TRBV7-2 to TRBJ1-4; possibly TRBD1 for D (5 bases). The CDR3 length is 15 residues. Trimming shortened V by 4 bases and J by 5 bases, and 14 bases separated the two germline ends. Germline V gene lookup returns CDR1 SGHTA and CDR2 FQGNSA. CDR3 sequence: CASSSQGWENEKLFF. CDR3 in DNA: TGTGCCAGCAGCTCCCAGGGATGGGAGAATGAAAAACTGTTTTTT.

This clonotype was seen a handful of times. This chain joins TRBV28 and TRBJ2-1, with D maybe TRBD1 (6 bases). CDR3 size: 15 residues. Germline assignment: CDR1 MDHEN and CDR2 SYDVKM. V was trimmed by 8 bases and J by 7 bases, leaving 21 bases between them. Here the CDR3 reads CASLRGPQLSNEQFF. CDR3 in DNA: TGTGCCAGCCTCAGGGGTCCGCAGTTGAGTAATGAGCAGTTCTTC.

This CDR3 is CASSHRGLANEKLFF. The CDR3 DNA reads as TGTGCCAGCAGCCACAGGGGGCTCGCTAATGAAAAACTGTTTTTT. The chain employs TRBV6-5 and TRBJ1-4; 9 positions agree with TRBD1. The CDR3 has 15 residues. Germline trimming cut 6 bases from V and 3 bases from J; bases unmatched to any gene: 5. The V gene's germline CDR1 is MNHEY and CDR2 SVGAGI.

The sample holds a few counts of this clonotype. Written as DNA, the CDR3 is TGCAGTGCTACATCCTCGGGGGGACGGAGCGGCACAGATACGCAGTATTTT. Translating gives CSATSSGGRSGTDTQYF. The rearrangement links TRBV20-1 to TRBJ2-3; 7 bases are a match to TRBD2. V was pared by 4 bases and J by 1 base, with 14 bases of the junction left unmatched. The CDR3 totals 17 residues. Germline V gene sequence: CDR1 DFQATT, CDR2 SNEGSKA (reference sequence).

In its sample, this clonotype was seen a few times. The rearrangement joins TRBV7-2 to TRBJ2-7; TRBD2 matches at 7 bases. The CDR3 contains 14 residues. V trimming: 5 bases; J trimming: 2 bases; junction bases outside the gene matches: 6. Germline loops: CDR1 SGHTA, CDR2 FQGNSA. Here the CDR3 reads CASSAGVPPYEQYF. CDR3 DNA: TGTGCCAGCAGCGCGGGGGTTCCCCCCTACGAGCAGTACTTC.

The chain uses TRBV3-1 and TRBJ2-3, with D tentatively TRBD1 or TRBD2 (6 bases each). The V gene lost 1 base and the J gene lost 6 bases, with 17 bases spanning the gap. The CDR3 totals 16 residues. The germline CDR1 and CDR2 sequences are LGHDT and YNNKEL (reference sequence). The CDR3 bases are TGTGCCAGCAGCCAAGGCCGCTTGGGGGGCCGCGATACGCAGTATTTT. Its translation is CASSQGRLGGRDTQYF.

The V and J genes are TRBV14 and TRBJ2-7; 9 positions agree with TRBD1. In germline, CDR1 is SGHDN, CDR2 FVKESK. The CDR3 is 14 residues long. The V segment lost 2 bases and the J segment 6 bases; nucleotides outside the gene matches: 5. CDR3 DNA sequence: TGTGCCAGCAGCCAACCCGGGACAGGGAGCGAGCAGTACTTC. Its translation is CASSQPGTGSEQYF.

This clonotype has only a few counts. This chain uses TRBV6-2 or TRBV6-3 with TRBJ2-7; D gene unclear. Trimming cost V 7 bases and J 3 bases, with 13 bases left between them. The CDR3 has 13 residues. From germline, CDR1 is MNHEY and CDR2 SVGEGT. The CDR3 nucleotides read TGTGCCAGCAAATCGAACAGCCTCTACGAGCAGTACTTC. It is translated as CASKSNSLYEQYF.

The CDR3 DNA sequence: TGTGCTACCCGGGGGGCCGGCACAGATACGCAGTATTTT. Translation: CATRGAGTDTQYF. The rearrangement joins TRBV7-2 to TRBJ2-3; weak D call: TRBD2 (7 bases). Germline V CDR1 and CDR2: SGHTA, FQGNSA. The CDR3 sequence is 13 residues long.

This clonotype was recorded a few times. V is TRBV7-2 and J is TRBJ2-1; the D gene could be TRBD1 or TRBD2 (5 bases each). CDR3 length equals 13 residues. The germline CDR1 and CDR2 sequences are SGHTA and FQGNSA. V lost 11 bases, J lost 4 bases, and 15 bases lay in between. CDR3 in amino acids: CAWSRGWYNEQFF. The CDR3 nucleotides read TGTGCCTGGTCGAGGGGTTGGTACAATGAGCAGTTCTTC.